This T cell receptor (beta chain) comes out of a study of blood T cell repertoires in COVID-19. Study summary: COVID-19 samples collected from the United States, Italy and Spain covered acute and convalescent phases. T cells, B-cell-depleted T cells, or PBMCs supplied cDNA or gDNA.

This CDR3 comprises 15 residues. V lost 5 bases to trimming and J lost 0 bases, with 12 bases between them. Germline V gene sequence: CDR1 SGHVS, CDR2 FNYEAQ. Under the authors' procedure: Nucleated cell counts were estimated from reference gene primer amplification. Profiled with immunoSEQ multiplex PCR; TCRdb holds only in-frame clones, not every one. That table supplies the V and J calls and clone size; D and trimming were determined from the DNA. The table lists some 100,000 clones, roughly 87% of them singletons, with around 7.7% in the top ten. This clonotype was sampled from a human donor in a cohort sampled during active COVID-19. The V gene is TRBV7-6, the J gene TRBJ2-3, with D maybe TRBD2 (7 bases). Sequenced sample: peripheral blood. The CDR3 region is CASSRGGRSTDTQYF. The CDR3 DNA reads as TGTGCCAGCAGCAGGGGGGGGCGAAGCACAGATACGCAGTATTTT.